These T cell receptor beta chains were read from a single sample in a study of blood T cells in healthy people across ages. TCRdb reanalysed the 5' RACE reads using MiXCR and keeps one entry per CDR3 protein. Of more than 700,000 distinct CDR3 sequences in the sample, around 45% are singletons; the top ten hold less than 20%. The specimen was blood. Source of these receptors: a man older than 75 in good health. CDR3s include the opening cysteine and the closing phenylalanine or tryptophan. Fields, in order: J gene, clone size, V gene, D gene, CDR3 DNA, CDR3 protein. The D gene is left open where the match is weak. The size field is filled for only some rows; it gives once, few, many or a size class.

TRBJ2-1 many TRBV12-3/TRBV12-4 TRBD2 TGTGCCAGCAGCCTGGGACTAGCGGGAAGACCCTACAATGAGCAGTTCTTC CASSLGLAGRPYNEQFF
TRBJ1-2 many TRBV6-5 - TGTGCCAGCAGTAAGGGTGTAAAGAACTATGGCTACACCTTC CASSKGVKNYGYTF
TRBJ2-3 few TRBV7-2 TRBD1 TGTGCCAGCAGCACGGACAGGGGGAGCACAGATACGCAGTATTTT CASSTDRGSTDTQYF
TRBJ2-7 few TRBV5-1 - TGCGCCAGCGGGACAACCCGCGTTTACGAGCAGTACTTC CASGTTRVYEQYF
TRBJ2-5 - TRBV6-1 TRBD2 TGTGCCAGCAGTCCTCTAGCGGGAGTGGAGGGAGAGACCCAGTACTTC CASSPLAGVEGETQYF
TRBJ1-5 - TRBV12-3/TRBV12-4 - TGTGCCAGCGATAATTTACAGGGTTTCGGCAATCAGCCCCAGCATTTT CASDNLQGFGNQPQHF
TRBJ1-2 few TRBV12-3/TRBV12-4 - TGTGCCAGCAGCCCAAGAGGCATCCTTTACTATGGCTACACCTTC CASSPRGILYYGYTF
TRBJ1-1 - TRBV7-9 TRBD1 TGTGCCAGCAGCCGTCGGGACAGCAACACTGAAGCTTTCTTT CASSRRDSNTEAFF
TRBJ2-7 - TRBV12-3/TRBV12-4 - TGTGCCAGCAGTTTTTTAAGTGGCAGGGGGGACGAGCAGTACTTC CASSFLSGRGDEQYF
TRBJ2-7 - TRBV7-3 - TGTGCCAGCAGCACCGACACTTTGAGTTACGAGCAGTACTTC CASSTDTLSYEQYF
TRBJ2-7 - TRBV10-3 TRBD1 TGTGCCATCAGCTATTCCGGGACAGCATACGAGCAGTACTTC CAISYSGTAYEQYF
TRBJ1-2 - TRBV28 - TGTGCCAGCAGTTTCGCAGGGGAATATGGCTACACCTTC CASSFAGEYGYTF
TRBJ2-3 - TRBV20-1 TRBD1 TGCAGTGCTACCAAGACAGGGAGCACAGATACGCAGTATTTT CSATKTGSTDTQYF
TRBJ2-7 few TRBV7-8 - TGTGCCAGCAGCTCTCGCTCCTACAATGAGCAGTACTTC CASSSRSYNEQYF
TRBJ2-4 few TRBV6-2/TRBV6-3 - TGTGCCAGCAGCGCGGGACTCCGGAAAATGTACTTC CASSAGLRKMYF
TRBJ1-2 few TRBV14 - TGTGCCAGCAGCTCCCACGACAGTTCCTATGGCTACACCTTC CASSSHDSSYGYTF
TRBJ2-1 - TRBV5-6 - TGTGCCAGCAGCCTAACTCTTCTAGCGAACCATGAGCAGTTCTTC CASSLTLLANHEQFF
TRBJ1-6 many TRBV10-3 - TGTGCCATCAGTGGACAGGCGCCAGTGAAAAATTCACCCCTCCACTTT CAISGQAPVKNSPLHF
TRBJ2-3 - TRBV20-1 TRBD2 TGCAGTGCGTATCTAGCGGGAGTAGATACGCAGTATTTT CSAYLAGVDTQYF
TRBJ2-2 - TRBV20-1 TRBD2 TGCAGTGTTAGAGTGGTGGCTAGCGGGCTTACCGGGGAGCTGTTTTTT CSVRVVASGLTGELFF
TRBJ2-5 - TRBV11-2 TRBD2 TGTGCCAGCAGCGGAGGTCCTAGCGGGAGATATAGGCGGGAGCAGTACTTC CASSGGPSGRYRREQYF
TRBJ2-1 few TRBV29-1 TRBD2 TGCAGCGCCGCTGGCGGGAGTATCAATGAGCAGTTCTTC CSAAGGSINEQFF
TRBJ1-1 - TRBV5-1 - TGCGCCAGCAGCTTGAGGTCGCCGGACACTGAAGCTTTCTTT CASSLRSPDTEAFF
TRBJ2-3 many TRBV29-1 - TGCAGCGTTGATGGTGGGGAGGAAAGAAAAACGCAGTATTTT CSVDGGEERKTQYF
TRBJ1-6 few TRBV12-3/TRBV12-4 - TGTGCCAGCAGACTAACGGGACCGAATTCACCCCTCCACTTT CASRLTGPNSPLHF
TRBJ2-7 - TRBV28 - TGTGCCAGCAGTCAGTCGGACGACGAGCAGTACTTC CASSQSDDEQYF
TRBJ2-3 few TRBV4-3 - TGCGCCAGCAGCCAAGATCTTGGGGACATTACTAGCACAGATACGCAGTATTTT CASSQDLGDITSTDTQYF
TRBJ2-1 - TRBV18 TRBD2 TGTGCCAGCTCACAACTAGCGGGTACCTACAATGAGCAGTTCTTC CASSQLAGTYNEQFF
TRBJ2-7 - TRBV15 - TGTGCCACCACGGCCGGGGCGGACTCCTACGAGCAGTACTTC CATTAGADSYEQYF
TRBJ2-5 - TRBV28 - TGTGCCAGCACCCTAGAGCCGCAAGAGACCCAGTACTTC CASTLEPQETQYF
TRBJ2-4 - TRBV28 - TGTGCCAGCAGTCCAGGAAGAGTTGTGTGGCAGTACTTC CASSPGRVVWQYF
TRBJ2-5 few TRBV20-1 - TGCAGTGCTAGATGGACCCAGCAAGAGACCCAGTACTTC CSARWTQQETQYF
TRBJ2-7 few TRBV4-1 - TGCGCCAGCAGCCAACAGACGGTCGCCTACGAGCAGTACTTC CASSQQTVAYEQYF